Shown below are 24 T cell receptor beta chains from a single sample sequenced in a study of blood T cell repertoires in COVID-19. Only in-frame clones appear in the TCRdb table, and some are missing; sequencing was by immunoSEQ multiplex PCR. Of fewer than 350,000 clones listed, 70% to 90% are singletons. Sequenced: PBMCs or T cells enriched from blood (not recorded which). These receptors were taken from a man younger than 45 who had recovered from COVID-19.

V usage is TRBV18 and J usage is TRBJ2-3, with 8 nucleotides matching TRBD2. The germline V gene encodes CDR1 KGHSH and CDR2 LQKENI. The CDR3 has 16 amino acids. Trimming at V came to 0 bases and at J to 2 bases, leaving 4 bases not matched to a gene. The CDR3: CASSPPQRGYTDTQYF. CDR3 coding DNA: TGTGCCAGCTCACCACCCCAGCGGGGGTACACAGATACGCAGTATTTT.

This clone has only one observation. DNA of the CDR3: TGTGCCAGCAGCCAACCGGACAGAGACAATGAAAAACTGTTTTTT. Protein product: CASSQPDRDNEKLFF. The chain is built from TRBV4-2 and TRBJ1-4, with a tentative D call TRBD1 (6 bases). Germline lookup yields CDR1 LGHNA and CDR2 YNFKEQ. V was shortened by 2 bases and J by 5 bases, with 12 bases between the two germline ends. This CDR3 comprises 15 residues.

The V and J genes are TRBV19 and TRBJ1-5; no reliable D call. Germline V gene lookup returns CDR1 LNHDA and CDR2 SQIVND (reference sequence). There are 15 residues in the CDR3. V gave up 7 bases and J gave up 3 bases, with 16 bases separating them. As DNA, the CDR3 is TGTGCCAGTAAGCAGGTAGAGTTAGACAATCAGCCCCAGCATTTT. Its protein product is CASKQVELDNQPQHF.

The rearrangement joins TRBV5-1 to TRBJ2-5; 9 positions agree with TRBD1. CDR1 and CDR2 from the germline V gene are SGHRS and YFSETQ. V shed 2 bases and J 5 bases; nucleotides not matched to a gene: 4. This CDR3 is 14 amino acids long. CDR3 loop: CASSFGTGWETQYF. CDR3 coding DNA: TGCGCCAGCAGCTTTGGGACAGGGTGGGAGACCCAGTACTTC.

The V gene is TRBV20-1, the J gene TRBJ1-5; 7 bases fit TRBD1. CDR3 length: 14 residues. CDR1 is DFQATT and CDR2 is SNEGSKA in the germline V gene (reference sequence). The trim removed 3 bases at V and 1 base at J, leaving 3 bases unmatched. The CDR3 DNA sequence: TGCAGTGCTAGTGAGGGGGCCAGCAATCAGCCCCAGCATTTT. It is translated as CSASEGASNQPQHF.

The chain is built from TRBV5-1 and TRBJ1-1, with a possible D match to TRBD1 (6 bases). The germline V gene encodes CDR1 SGHRS and CDR2 YFSETQ. V shed 4 bases and J shed 1 base, with 11 bases lying between them. The CDR3 consists of 14 residues. Here the CDR3 reads CASSPGTTNTEAFF. The CDR3 DNA is TGCGCCAGCAGCCCCGGGACAACGAACACTGAAGCTTTCTTT.

The J gene is TRBJ2-7, the V gene TRBV18, with 7 bases matching TRBD1. This CDR3 is built from 13 residues. Germline loops: CDR1 KGHSH, CDR2 LQKENI. Trimming removed 3 bases from V and 3 bases from J; junction bases left unmatched: 2. The CDR3 sequence: CASSPGQIYEQYF. The CDR3 DNA sequence: TGTGCCAGCTCACCGGGACAGATCTACGAGCAGTACTTC.

The V call is TRBV7-2, the J call TRBJ1-2, with 8 bases aligning to TRBD1. This CDR3 has 14 amino acids. The J segment lost 8 bases and the V segment lost 1 base, leaving 6 bases of the junction unmatched. In germline, CDR1 is SGHTA, CDR2 FQGNSA. CDR3 loop: CASSLGTGHSGYTF. CDR3 nucleotides: TGTGCCAGCAGCTTAGGGACAGGGCATTCGGGCTACACCTTC.

The genes are TRBV29-1 and TRBJ1-2, with 10 bases matching TRBD1. This CDR3 is 13 amino acids long. Unmatched junction bases numbered 5, after V lost 6 bases and J lost 4 bases. CDR1 and CDR2 from the germline V gene are SQVTM and ANQGSEA. The CDR3 bases are TGCAGCGTCGGGACAGGGGAAAGCTATGGCTACACCTTC. Amino acids: CSVGTGESYGYTF.

A single count supports this clone. This chain uses TRBV5-1 with TRBJ1-1, with 8 bases lining up with TRBD1. The trim removed 5 bases at V and 6 bases at J, leaving 15 bases unmatched. The CDR3 length is 16 residues. Germline CDR1 is SGHRS and CDR2 is YFSETQ. CDR3 in amino acids: CASRESTRGRMAEAFF. CDR3 sequence (DNA): TGCGCCAGCAGGGAATCGACCAGGGGGCGAATGGCTGAAGCTTTCTTT. The full variable domain, with the rest looked up from reference TRBV5-1 and TRBJ1-1, is KAGVTQTPRYLIKTRGQQVTLSCSPISGHRSVSWYQQTPGQGLQFLFEYFSETQRNKGNFPGRFSGRQFSNSRSEMNVSTLELGDSALYLCASRESTRGRMAEAFFGQGTRLTVV.

This chain links TRBV6-2 or TRBV6-3 with TRBJ1-2; 7 bases line up with TRBD1. CDR1 is MNHEY, CDR2 SVGEGT, per germline. This CDR3 contains 13 residues. The J segment lost 4 bases and the V segment lost 5 bases, leaving 4 bases of the junction unmatched. The CDR3 reads CASSKGQAYGYTF. CDR3 nucleotides: TGTGCCAGCAGTAAAGGACAGGCCTATGGCTACACCTTC.

The chain couples TRBV30 to TRBJ1-5; 8 positions match TRBD1. Germline V gene lookup returns CDR1 GTSNPN and CDR2 SVGIG (reference sequence). The CDR3 is 14 amino acids. Trimming cost V 7 bases and J 2 bases; bases outside gene matches: 7. The CDR3 DNA is TGTGCCTACTCAGGGGGCGCGGGCAATCAGCCCCAGCATTTT. Amino acid sequence: CAYSGGAGNQPQHF.

This chain uses TRBV9 with TRBJ2-3; TRBD2 aligns across 9 bases. Germline V gene sequence: CDR1 SGDLS, CDR2 YYNGEE. This CDR3 spans 15 amino acids. Trimming at V came to 3 bases and at J to 2 bases, leaving 4 bases not matched to a gene. CDR3 protein: CASSERGAFTDTQYF. The CDR3 DNA reads TGTGCCAGCAGCGAGCGGGGGGCCTTCACAGATACGCAGTATTTT.

This clone showed up just a few times. The rearrangement uses TRBV10-1 and TRBJ1-1; D uncertain. Germline V lookup: CDR1 WNHNN, CDR2 SYGVQD (reference sequence). V lost 3 bases and J lost 0, with 5 bases in between. The CDR3 has 13 amino acids. Here the CDR3 DNA reads TGCGCCAGCAGTGAATCGGTGAACACTGAAGCTTTCTTT. Translation gives CASSESVNTEAFF.

The gene calls are TRBV2 and TRBJ2-2; 7 bases are a match to TRBD1. J lost 0 bases, V lost 6 bases, and 19 bases had no gene match. CDR3 length: 20 residues. Germline CDR1 is SNHLY and CDR2 is FYNNEI. The CDR3 region has the DNA TGTGCCAGCAGCGAATGGGGCATACACAGGGGCCCCACGAACACCGGGGAGCTGTTTTTT. The encoded protein is CASSEWGIHRGPTNTGELFF.

The V and J genes are TRBV20-1 and TRBJ1-3; weak D call: TRBD1 (5 bases). V lost 3 bases, J lost 2 bases, and 14 bases lay in between. The CDR3 loop spans 15 amino acids. Germline V lookup: CDR1 DFQATT, CDR2 SNEGSKA (reference sequence). The chain's CDR3 is CSASDYLGPGNTIYF. CDR3 bases: TGCAGTGCTAGTGATTACCTGGGGCCTGGAAACACCATATATTTT.

The rearrangement links TRBV6-2 or TRBV6-3 to TRBJ2-2; 15 bases line up with TRBD2. The CDR3 runs 18 residues. The ends lost 5 bases at V and 3 bases at J; junction bases unmatched: 7. CDR1 and CDR2 (germline): MNHEY, SVGEGT. For the CDR3, the DNA is TGTGCCAGCAGTCCCGGACTAGCGGGGGGGCGATACACCGGGGAGCTGTTTTTT. It codes for CASSPGLAGGRYTGELFF.

V and J are TRBV25-1 and TRBJ1-1; 7 bases line up with TRBD1. Germline V gene data show CDR1 as MGHDK and CDR2 as SYGVNS. With 9 bases clipped from V and 1 base from J, the junction kept 17 bases outside the gene matches. The length of the CDR3 is 17 residues. Here the CDR3 reads CARPVPSGQQKNTEAFF. In nucleotides, the CDR3 is TGTGCCAGACCAGTCCCCTCGGGACAGCAAAAGAACACTGAAGCTTTCTTT.

This CDR3 reads CASSRWTSGGYEQYF. CDR3 nucleotides: TGTGCCAGCAGCAGATGGACTAGCGGGGGTTACGAGCAGTACTTC. The chain uses TRBV7-8 and TRBJ2-7; 13 nucleotides match TRBD2. V trimming: 5 bases; J trimming: 4 bases; junction bases outside the gene matches: 5. The CDR3 totals 15 residues. The germline gives CDR1 SGHVS, CDR2 FQNEAQ. Full variable domain (rest looked up from reference TRBV7-8 and TRBJ2-7): GAGVSQSPRYKVAKRGQDVALRCDPISGHVSLFWYQQALGQGPEFLTYFQNEAQLDKSGLPSDRFFAERPEGSVSTLKIQRTQQEDSAVYLCASSRWTSGGYEQYFGPGTRLTVT.

In this sample, this clone turned up once. The chain joins TRBV6-6 to TRBJ2-1, with TRBD2 matching over 9 bases. The V segment lost 6 bases and the J segment 1 base; nucleotides outside the gene matches: 4. CDR3 length: 15 residues. The germline V gene encodes CDR1 MNHNY and CDR2 SVGAGI (reference sequence). The CDR3 DNA follows: TGTGCCAGCAGACCTAGCGGGGTTTCCTACAATGAGCAGTTCTTC. Translated, it gives CASRPSGVSYNEQFF.

This clone was observed a handful of times. V usage is TRBV7-2 and J usage is TRBJ2-7; 7 bases map to TRBD1. The CDR3 length is 15 residues. J gave up 3 bases and V 5 bases, and 10 bases lay outside the gene matches. From germline, CDR1 is SGHTA and CDR2 FQGNSA. The CDR3 protein is CASSTRDSPYYEQYF. CDR3 DNA: TGTGCCAGCAGCACCAGGGACAGTCCTTACTACGAGCAGTACTTC.

About this clone itself: At the DNA level, this CDR3 is encoded by other sequences in the same sample as well. The chain uses TRBV3-1 (or the pseudogene TRBV3-2) and TRBJ1-5; D gene uncertain. Trimming shortened V by 0 bases and J by 7 bases, and 7 bases separated the two germline ends. CDR3 size: 13 residues. In germline, CDR1 is LGHDT, CDR2 YNNKEL (reference sequence). CDR3 in amino acids: CASSQERGQPQHF. CDR3 coding DNA: TGTGCCAGCAGCCAAGAGCGCGGGCAGCCCCAGCATTTT.

The V and J genes are TRBV7-2 and TRBJ1-6; 8 bases are shared with TRBD1. Germline CDR1 is SGHTA and CDR2 is FQGNSA. The CDR3 runs 16 residues. J lost 9 bases, V lost 4 bases, and 11 bases had no gene match. The CDR3 sequence: CASSYDRTGRGSPLHF. The CDR3 nucleotides are TGTGCCAGCAGCTACGACCGGACAGGGAGGGGTTCACCCCTCCACTTT.

The V gene is TRBV7-2, the J gene TRBJ2-7, with 10 bases that match TRBD1. CDR1 is SGHTA and CDR2 is FQGNSA in the germline V gene. Trimming at V came to 1 base and at J to 6 bases, leaving 12 bases not matched to a gene. This CDR3 is 17 amino acids long. For the CDR3, the DNA is TGTGCCAGCAGCTTAGGGGCTCCGGGACAGGGGAGGCGCGAGCAGTACTTC. Protein product: CASSLGAPGQGRREQYF.